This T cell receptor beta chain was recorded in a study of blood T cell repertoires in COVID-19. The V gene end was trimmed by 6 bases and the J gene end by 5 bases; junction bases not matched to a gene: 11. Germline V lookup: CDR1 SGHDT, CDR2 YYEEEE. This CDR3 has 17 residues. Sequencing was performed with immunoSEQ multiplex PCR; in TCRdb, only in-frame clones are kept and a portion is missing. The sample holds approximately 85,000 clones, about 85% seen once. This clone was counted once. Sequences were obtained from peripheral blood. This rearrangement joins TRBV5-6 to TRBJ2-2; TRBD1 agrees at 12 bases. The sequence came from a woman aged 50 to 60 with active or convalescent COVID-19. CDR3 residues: CASTATGTGGRTGELFF. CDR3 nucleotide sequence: TGTGCCAGCACCGCGACCGGGACAGGGGGCAGGACCGGGGAGCTGTTTTTT.